This is a list of T cell receptor beta chains from one sample in a study of cytomegalovirus exposure and HLA in healthy donors. Produced via immunoSEQ multiplex PCR; TCRdb's table is partial and in-frame only. Of 260,000 or so clones listed, 80% to 90% are singletons. The source material was PBMCs. Every receptor here comes from a man between 18 and 35 years old in good health and CMV-seronegative. Both conserved end residues are part of each CDR3. The D gene is left open where the match is weak.

CDR3 length | V gene | D gene | CDR3 protein
12 | TRBV6-1 | NA | CASSEGAGFAFF
13 | TRBV29-1 | TRBD2 | CSVRLADFYEQYF
13 | TRBV28 | TRBD1 | CASSYTGGYEQYF
13 | TRBV19 | NA | CASSRPGEGEAFF
16 | TRBV4-1 | TRBD2 | CASSQGLAGGLDTQYF
16 | TRBV5-1 | NA | CASSLAPGDSGNTIYF
13 | TRBV7-8 | TRBD1 | CASSHRQGGEQYF
13 | TRBV5-1 | NA | CASSIRAGYEQYF
14 | TRBV6-6 | NA | CASSYEAANTEAFF
15 | TRBV6-1 | TRBD1 | CASTPQGQGDSPLHF
14 | TRBV7-2 | TRBD1 | CASSLSQGAGEQYF
14 | TRBV28 | TRBD1 | CASSFFGQGYGYTF
15 | TRBV7-2 | TRBD1 | CASSLVWTGGGGYTF
14 | TRBV18 | TRBD1 | CASSPGQGPYEQYF
16 | TRBV6-5 | NA | CASSYGGPGLNYGYTF
15 | TRBV18 | TRBD2 | CASSPVAGGNYEQYF
13 | TRBV6-6 | NA | CASSRHRDYEQYF
13 | TRBV25-1 | NA | CASSFGIQETQYF
13 | TRBV28 | NA | CASGTGFYYGYTF
14 | TRBV29-1 | NA | CSVGGAPTHNEQFF
10 | TRBV29-1 | NA | CSVGGGEAFF
11 | TRBV5-6 | NA | CASSPTSTQYF
14 | TRBV9 | NA | CASSPTAQNNEQFF
13 | TRBV28 | NA | CASSLGQINEQFF
18 | TRBV4-3 | NA | CASSQGGGWGRYDTEAFF
17 | TRBV19 | NA | CASSIPFQYPHNYGYTF
15 | TRBV4-3 | TRBD2 | CASSQETSGSREQYF
15 | TRBV9 | TRBD2 | CASSPTSAGAYEQYF
15 | TRBV6-4 | NA | CASRLTGRSTGELFF
13 | TRBV11-3 | NA | CASSLVQTGELFF